The 22 T cell receptor beta chains below all came from one sample that was sequenced in a study of Graves' ophthalmopathy and Graves' hyperthyroidism. Investigators amplified TCR beta CDR3 regions from RNA transcripts. First-round RT-PCR with HTBI primers preceded a second-round multiplex PCR. TCRdb passed the multiplex PCR reads through MiXCR, listing each CDR3 protein once. The table includes around 400,000 distinct CDR3 sequences, around a fifth detected once. Source material: peripheral blood. These receptor sequences come from a woman between 18 and 29 years old with stable Graves' hyperthyroidism.

This clonotype appeared many times. The rearrangement joins TRBV12-5 to TRBJ2-6; tentatively, D is TRBD2 (6 bases). The CDR3 length is 17 residues. Trimming removed 2 bases from V and 0 bases from J, with 11 bases in between. Germline V gene lookup returns CDR1 LGHNT and CDR2 FRNRAP. CDR3: CASGLPAGSSGANVLTF. CDR3 DNA: TGTGCTAGTGGTTTGCCCGCGGGGAGCTCTGGGGCCAACGTCCTGACTTTC.

Turning to this clonotype: The junction shows a germline mismatch at one end, possibly a read error. The chain employs TRBV7-3 and TRBJ2-7; 8 bases agree with TRBD2. Germline CDR1 and CDR2: SGHTA and FQGTGA. The CDR3 sequence is 16 residues long. In DNA form, the CDR3 reads TGTGCCAGCATCCACCAGGGTCGAGCGGGAGTCGACGAGCGGTACTTC. Its translation is CASIHQGRAGVDERYF. Full variable domain (missing parts from reference TRBV7-3 and TRBJ2-7): GAGVSQTPSNKVTEKGKYVELRCDPISGHTALYWYRQSLGQGPEFLIYFQGTGAADDSGLPNDRFFAVRPEGSVSTLKIQRTERGDSAVYLCASIHQGRAGVDERYFGPGTRLTVT.

At least ten counts were recorded for this clonotype. The chain recombines TRBV6-5 with TRBJ2-7; 8 positions agree with TRBD1. V shed 2 bases, J shed 3 bases, and the junction held 12 bases outside the gene matches. There are 17 residues in the CDR3. Germline loops: CDR1 MNHEY, CDR2 SVGAGI. CDR3 bases: TGTGCCAGCAGTTACAAATCTCTTGGGACAGGAGGCTACGAGCAGTACTTC. The encoded protein is CASSYKSLGTGGYEQYF.

This clonotype was counted ten times or more. CDR3 protein: CASSGEIYEQYF. The CDR3 DNA follows: TGTGCCAGCAGTGGCGAAATCTACGAGCAGTACTTC. The chain links TRBV25-1 to TRBJ2-7; D is ambiguous. Germline V lookup: CDR1 MGHDK, CDR2 SYGVNS. The CDR3 covers 12 residues. Trimming pared 4 bases from V and 3 bases from J, leaving 7 bases between.

This clonotype has more than one count but fewer than ten. This chain connects TRBV3-1 to TRBJ2-7; D is unresolved. This CDR3 has 13 amino acids. The germline gives CDR1 LGHDT, CDR2 YNNKEL (reference sequence). V lost 1 base to trimming and J lost 6 bases, with 10 bases between them. The CDR3 sequence is CASSQGRDGEQYF. Here the CDR3 DNA reads TGTGCCAGCAGCCAAGGCCGTGACGGCGAGCAGTACTTC.

In its sample, this clonotype was seen many times. The chain couples TRBV28 to TRBJ1-5; unclear D gene. Germline-derived CDR1 and CDR2 are MDHEN and SYDVKM. The CDR3 has 12 residues. The V end lost 6 bases, the J end lost 2 bases, and 5 bases lay between the germline ends. The CDR3 loop is CASRPGNQPQHF. For the CDR3, the DNA is TGTGCCAGCAGGCCAGGCAATCAGCCCCAGCATTTT. Complete variable domain (other parts from reference TRBV28 and TRBJ1-5): DVKVTQSSRYLVKRTGEKVFLECVQDMDHENMFWYRQDPGLGLRLIYFSYDVKMKEKGDIPEGYSVSREKKERFSLILESASTNQTSMYLCASRPGNQPQHFGDGTRLSIL.

The table lists this clonotype with a few counts. The chain combines TRBV11-2 with TRBJ2-2; a possible D gene is TRBD1 (5 bases). Germline V gives CDR1 SGHAT, CDR2 FQNNGV. The V end was cut by 7 bases, the J end by 4 bases, with 13 bases between. This CDR3 contains 14 residues. CDR3 nucleotide sequence: TGTGCCAGCACCCCGGACAAGGTCACCGGGGAGCTGTTTTTT. Translating it yields CASTPDKVTGELFF.

This clonotype was recorded many times. The chain joins TRBV6-5 to TRBJ2-6; D assignment may be TRBD1 or TRBD2 (7 bases each). The CDR3 has 16 amino acids. The ends were cut back, 6 bases at V and 3 bases at J, with 15 bases in the middle. CDR1 MNHEY and CDR2 SVGAGI come from the germline V gene. The CDR3 DNA is TGTGCCAGCAGCCGCCAGGGGGGGGTTGGGGCCAACGTCCTGACTTTC. It specifies CASSRQGGVGANVLTF.

This clonotype showed up many times. V and J are TRBV12-3 or TRBV12-4 and TRBJ2-7; the D gene is possibly TRBD2 (5 bases). V was shortened by 6 bases and J by 1 base, with 16 bases between the two germline ends. CDR3 size: 15 residues. DNA for the CDR3: TGTGCCAGCAGGCTTAATGCGGGTTCTTCCTACGAGCAGTACTTC. Its protein product is CASRLNAGSSYEQYF.

This clonotype showed up just a few times. CDR3 in DNA: TGTGCCAGCAGCTTAGAATTCGGGACCGACGAGCAGTACTTC. It yields the protein CASSLEFGTDEQYF. The chain recombines TRBV7-9 with TRBJ2-7; the D gene could be TRBD1 or TRBD2 (5 bases each). The V and J ends lost 1 base and 5 bases respectively, with 12 bases between them. The CDR3 runs to 14 residues. Germline lookup yields CDR1 SEHNR and CDR2 FQNEAQ (reference sequence).

This clonotype showed up many times. This chain connects TRBV20-1 to TRBJ2-5, with 8 nucleotides matching TRBD1. V lost 6 bases to trimming and J lost 3 bases; unmatched junction nucleotides: 9. Germline-derived CDR1 and CDR2 are DFQATT and SNEGSKA (reference sequence). The CDR3 covers 14 residues. CDR3 sequence: CSATGGTGEETQYF. The CDR3 nucleotides are TGCAGTGCCACCGGCGGGACAGGCGAAGAGACCCAGTACTTC.

This clonotype has ten or more counts. The rearrangement links TRBV5-1 to TRBJ2-7, with no clear D. This CDR3 is built from 15 residues. Per germline, CDR1 SGHRS and CDR2 YFSETQ. V was cut by 1 base and J by 6 bases, with 17 bases left in between. CDR3 coding DNA: TGCGCCAGCAGCTTGTCAGGTCCCCGGATCGGCGAGCAGTACTTC. Translating it yields CASSLSGPRIGEQYF. Looking up the rest from reference TRBV5-1 and TRBJ2-7 gives the full variable domain: KAGVTQTPRYLIKTRGQQVTLSCSPISGHRSVSWYQQTPGQGLQFLFEYFSETQRNKGNFPGRFSGRQFSNSRSEMNVSTLELGDSALYLCASSLSGPRIGEQYFGPGTRLTVT.

The chain combines TRBV28 with TRBJ2-7; D uncertain. The germline gives CDR1 MDHEN, CDR2 SYDVKM. Trimming cost V 3 bases and J 2 bases, with 14 bases left between them. The CDR3 contains 15 residues. This CDR3 is CASSFSGLGTYEQYF. The CDR3 nucleotides read TGTGCCAGCAGTTTCTCCGGGCTGGGCACCTACGAGCAGTACTTC.

This clonotype was counted ten times or more. This chain uses TRBV11-2 with TRBJ2-7; D may be TRBD1 or TRBD2 (6 bases each). This CDR3 is built from 16 residues. The germline gives CDR1 SGHAT, CDR2 FQNNGV. V gave up 4 bases and J gave up 3 bases, with 19 bases separating them. This chain's CDR3 is CASSSVRGPRGYEQYF. The CDR3 nucleotides read TGTGCCAGCAGCTCGGTCCGGGGGCCTCGAGGCTACGAGCAGTACTTC.

This clonotype was counted at least ten times. The chain recombines TRBV5-1 with TRBJ2-2, with 8 bases matching TRBD2. V dropped 4 bases and J dropped 0; count of bases not matched to a gene: 2. The CDR3 has 15 residues. Per germline, CDR1 SGHRS and CDR2 YFSETQ. The CDR3: CASSQRETNTGELFF. As DNA, the CDR3 is TGCGCCAGCAGCCAGCGGGAGACGAACACCGGGGAGCTGTTTTTT.

This clonotype was seen at least ten times. This rearrangement joins TRBV6-5 to TRBJ1-6; D perhaps matches TRBD1 (6 bases). There are 15 residues in the CDR3. V was pared by 0 bases and J by 9 bases, with 12 bases between. From germline, CDR1 is MNHEY and CDR2 SVGAGI. The CDR3 reads CASSYSQGMISPLHF. CDR3 in DNA: TGTGCCAGCAGTTACTCGCAGGGGATGATTTCACCCCTCCACTTT.

This clonotype came up a few times. The chain carries TRBV28 and TRBJ2-7, with 8 bases identical to TRBD1. V was pared by 7 bases and J by 5 bases, with 16 bases of the junction left unmatched. This CDR3 is 16 amino acids long. Per the germline V gene, CDR1 is MDHEN and CDR2 is SYDVKM. CDR3 protein: CASTQTGVQGMDEQYF. The CDR3 DNA reads as TGTGCCAGCACCCAGACAGGGGTTCAAGGGATGGACGAGCAGTACTTC.

The chain is built from TRBV5-1 and TRBJ2-5; tentatively, D is TRBD1 or TRBD2 (5 bases each). Trimming removed 0 bases from V and 3 bases from J, with 18 bases in between. Germline lookup yields CDR1 SGHRS and CDR2 YFSETQ. There are 17 residues in the CDR3. In nucleotides, the CDR3 is TGCGCCAGCAGCTTGGCCCCGGGGCCCTCCGGCAAAGAGACCCAGTACTTC. This translates into CASSLAPGPSGKETQYF. Full variable domain (missing parts from reference TRBV5-1 and TRBJ2-5): KAGVTQTPRYLIKTRGQQVTLSCSPISGHRSVSWYQQTPGQGLQFLFEYFSETQRNKGNFPGRFSGRQFSNSRSEMNVSTLELGDSALYLCASSLAPGPSGKETQYFGPGTRLLVL.

This clonotype was seen many times. The CDR3 region has the DNA TGCAGTGCTAGAGACTTCAGGGGGTGGATCTATGGCTACACCTTC. The encoded protein is CSARDFRGWIYGYTF. The chain uses TRBV20-1 and TRBJ1-2; 7 bases fit TRBD1. The trim removed 0 bases at V and 4 bases at J, leaving 8 bases unmatched. CDR1 and CDR2 from the germline V gene are DFQATT and SNEGSKA (reference sequence). This CDR3 region has 15 residues.

This clonotype was recorded many times. The chain joins TRBV10-3 to TRBJ1-2; 7 nucleotides match TRBD1. V lost 7 bases, J lost 6 bases, and 8 bases stayed unmatched. This CDR3 comprises 13 residues. Germline CDR1 ENHRY, CDR2 SYGVKD. CDR3 in DNA: TGTGCCATCATGACAGGGAAGGGCGATGGCTACACCTTC. Translated, it gives CAIMTGKGDGYTF.

This chain connects TRBV19 to TRBJ1-1; 7 bases map to TRBD1. Per germline, CDR1 LNHDA and CDR2 SQIVND (reference sequence). The CDR3 contains 14 residues. V was pared by 8 bases and J by 0 bases, with 6 bases of the junction left unmatched. CDR3 protein: CASASGQLNTEAFF. The DNA of the CDR3 is TGTGCCAGTGCCTCGGGACAGTTGAACACTGAAGCTTTCTTT.

This clonotype was recorded a few times. The chain recombines TRBV18 with TRBJ1-3; D remains ambiguous. Trimming removed 6 bases from V and 0 bases from J, with 6 bases in between. The CDR3 is made up of 13 amino acids. Germline lookup yields CDR1 KGHSH and CDR2 LQKENI. This CDR3 is CASSAVSGNTIYF. CDR3 nucleotides: TGTGCCAGCTCCGCAGTCTCTGGAAACACCATATATTTT.